Each of the 26 T cell receptor beta chains below was sequenced from the same sample in a study of human T cells and chemical hapten exposure. Time point meaning: patch test 2, 6 weeks after DPC sensitization. Treatment denoted: therapeutic diphenylcyclopropenone sensitization with weekly scalp DPC. TCRdb recomputed calls from the RACE reads with MiXCR, one row per CDR3 protein. The top ten clones hold approximately 4.7% of a sample with about 82,000 distinct CDR3 sequences, around 9.3% of them seen once. The sequencing here drew on whole blood, taken in connection with sensitization to the hapten diphenylcyclopropenone (DPC). The receptors originated from a woman aged 45-59 years with alopecia areata. Some clones in this sample may be carry-over from other donors' samples.

This clonotype was seen many times. The genes are TRBV4-1 and TRBJ2-7, with 15 nucleotides matching TRBD2. Germline CDR1 reads MGHRA; CDR2 reads YSYEKL. This CDR3 has 16 amino acids. J was trimmed by 9 bases and V by 4 bases; bases with no gene match: 10. The CDR3 here is CASSRDGTSGGSVQYF. The CDR3 nucleotides read TGCGCCAGCAGCCGCGACGGGACTAGCGGGGGGTCAGTGCAGTACTTC.

This clonotype was counted ten times or more. The genes are TRBV18 and TRBJ1-2; the D is unclear. The germline V and J ends were trimmed by 3 bases and 4 bases, with 9 bases remaining between them. Germline-derived CDR1 and CDR2 are KGHSH and LQKENI. The CDR3 sequence is 13 residues long. The CDR3 nucleotides are TGTGCCAGCTCACCGACCACCAGCTATGGCTACACCTTC. Translation gives CASSPTTSYGYTF.

This clonotype came up a few times. The rearrangement uses TRBV14 and TRBJ2-3; no clear D gene. V was cut by 0 bases and J by 0 bases, with 7 bases left in between. Germline V lookup: CDR1 SGHDN, CDR2 FVKESK. This CDR3 spans 15 amino acids. The CDR3 region is CASSQDLHSTDTQYF. The CDR3 DNA reads as TGTGCCAGCAGCCAAGACCTCCATAGCACAGATACGCAGTATTTT.

The V gene is TRBV25-1, the J gene TRBJ1-1; 8 nucleotides agree with TRBD1. This CDR3 region has 13 residues. The germline CDR1 and CDR2 sequences are MGHDK and SYGVNS. J gave up 4 bases and V 8 bases, and 6 bases lay outside the gene matches. DNA of the CDR3: TGTGCCAGCGGACAGGGAAAGGCCACTGAAGCTTTCTTT. It specifies CASGQGKATEAFF.

This clonotype was seen at least ten times. V and J are TRBV6-5 and TRBJ2-6, with 10 nucleotides matching TRBD1. The J segment lost 1 base and the V segment lost 6 bases, leaving 6 bases of the junction unmatched. CDR1 and CDR2 (germline): MNHEY, SVGAGI. The CDR3 has 17 amino acids. The CDR3 loop reads CASRRQGANSGANVLTF. CDR3 coding DNA: TGTGCCAGCAGACGACAGGGGGCAAATTCTGGGGCCAACGTCCTGACTTTC.

This clonotype was counted at least ten times. The genes are TRBV29-1 and TRBJ2-1, with 9 bases that match TRBD2. Losses at the gene ends were 7 bases for V and 5 bases for J; bases not matched to a gene: 9. From germline, CDR1 is SQVTM and CDR2 ANQGSEA. This CDR3 has 14 residues. For the CDR3, the DNA is TGCAGCGGATGGGGCGGGAGGGCCGACAATGAGCAGTTCTTC. Translating it yields CSGWGGRADNEQFF.

This clonotype was seen many times. The chain is built from TRBV7-2 and TRBJ2-1; 7 nucleotides agree with TRBD2. Trimming removed 5 bases from V and 7 bases from J; junction bases left unmatched: 11. The CDR3 has 15 residues. CDR1 SGHTA and CDR2 FQGNSA come from the germline V gene. CDR3 loop: CASSGGGTGVNEQFF. CDR3 nucleotides: TGTGCCAGCAGCGGGGGGGGAACTGGCGTAAATGAGCAGTTCTTC.

A few counts support this clonotype. The chain links TRBV7-8 to TRBJ2-7, with D possibly TRBD2 on 6 matching bases. From germline, CDR1 is SGHVS and CDR2 FQNEAQ. This CDR3 comprises 15 residues. V gave up 5 bases and J gave up 7 bases, with 21 bases separating them. CDR3 amino acids: CASSNGLPDSGEQYF. DNA for the CDR3: TGTGCCAGCAGCAACGGACTACCCGATTCGGGTGAGCAGTACTTC.

Many counts were recorded for this clonotype. The V call is TRBV7-6, the J call TRBJ2-1; D may be TRBD2 (6 bases). The CDR3 loop spans 13 amino acids. V dropped 6 bases and J dropped 2 bases, with 8 bases sitting between them. From germline, CDR1 is SGHVS and CDR2 FNYEAQ. This CDR3 reads CASRAGPYNEQFF. In nucleotides, the CDR3 is TGTGCCAGCAGGGCGGGACCCTACAATGAGCAGTTCTTC.

The sample holds many counts of this clonotype. The V call is TRBV6-5, the J call TRBJ2-2; D possibly corresponds to TRBD1 (6 bases). This CDR3 has 15 amino acids. Trimming took off 4 bases at V and 4 bases at J, with 13 bases between the two ends. Germline lookup yields CDR1 MNHEY and CDR2 SVGAGI. In DNA form, the CDR3 reads TGTGCCAGCAGTTCTCAGGGGCGGCTCACCGGGGAGCTGTTTTTT. It yields the protein CASSSQGRLTGELFF.

This clonotype turned up a few times. The V gene is TRBV6-4, the J gene TRBJ2-3; 9 nucleotides agree with TRBD2. CDR1 is MRHNA, CDR2 SNTAGT, per germline. The CDR3 has 14 amino acids. V trimming: 6 bases; J trimming: 5 bases; junction bases outside the gene matches: 6. The CDR3 sequence: CASSNSGRQDTQYF. The CDR3 nucleotides are TGTGCCAGCAGCAATAGCGGGAGACAAGATACGCAGTATTTT.

This clonotype appeared many times. This chain links TRBV6-2 or TRBV6-3 with TRBJ2-1, with 10 bases identical to TRBD2. Germline V gives CDR1 MNHEY, CDR2 SVGEGT. The ends lost 4 bases at V and 7 bases at J; junction bases unmatched: 7. The CDR3 spans 15 residues. CDR3 region: CASSSGGSGRNEQFF. The CDR3 bases are TGTGCCAGCAGTTCCGGGGGTAGCGGGAGGAATGAGCAGTTCTTC.

This clonotype showed up just a few times. The chain has TRBV11-1 and TRBJ1-1; 7 nucleotides align to TRBD1. The V gene's germline CDR1 is SGHAT and CDR2 FQDESV (reference sequence). Losses at the gene ends were 2 bases for V and 3 bases for J; bases not matched to a gene: 9. This CDR3 is 16 amino acids long. CDR3 region: CASSLTKPGGDTEAFF. CDR3 DNA: TGTGCCAGCAGCTTAACTAAACCAGGGGGTGACACTGAAGCTTTCTTT.

The chain has TRBV6-1 and TRBJ2-1; no firm D call. The CDR3 has 14 residues. CDR1 is MNHNS, CDR2 SASEGT, per germline. V was pared by 3 bases and J by 3 bases, with 9 bases between. This CDR3 is CASSESNLYNEQFF. CDR3 DNA sequence: TGTGCCAGCAGTGAGTCGAACCTCTACAATGAGCAGTTCTTC.

This clonotype has at least ten counts. The chain carries TRBV5-6 and TRBJ2-7; 7 bases fit TRBD2. Germline CDR1 reads SGHDT; CDR2 reads YYEEEE. The CDR3 loop spans 16 amino acids. J was trimmed by 6 bases and V by 4 bases; bases with no gene match: 16. CDR3 loop: CASSDRHTVGRAEQYF. The DNA for the CDR3 is TGTGCCAGCAGCGACCGACACACTGTAGGGAGGGCCGAGCAGTACTTC. The complete variable domain, with remaining parts taken from reference TRBV5-6 and TRBJ2-7, reads DAGVTQSPTHLIKTRGQQVTLRCSPKSGHDTVSWYQQALGQGPQFIFQYYEEEERQRGNFPDRFSGHQFPNYSSELNVNALLLGDSALYLCASSDRHTVGRAEQYFGPGTRLTVT.

This clonotype has at least ten counts. The chain joins TRBV6-5 to TRBJ2-7; 7 bases align to TRBD2. The CDR3 is 15 amino acids. V lost 9 bases, J lost 6 bases, and 17 bases stayed unmatched. Germline V gene sequence: CDR1 MNHEY, CDR2 SVGAGI. The CDR3 here is CARGPRRGRESEQYF. Here the CDR3 DNA reads TGTGCCAGAGGACCCCGACGAGGGCGGGAGAGCGAGCAGTACTTC.

This clonotype was counted only a few times. The J gene is TRBJ2-7, the V gene TRBV20-1; TRBD2 is a possible D gene (6 bases). Germline V gives CDR1 DFQATT, CDR2 SNEGSKA (reference sequence). The CDR3 contains 13 residues. CDR3 residues: CSTLGGSSYEQYF. CDR3 sequence (DNA): TGCAGCACTCTAGGAGGGAGCTCCTACGAGCAGTACTTC.

There are many counts of this clonotype. V and J are TRBV27 and TRBJ2-7; 8 bases line up with TRBD1. The CDR3 runs 14 residues. J was trimmed by 6 bases and V by 6 bases; bases with no gene match: 10. Germline CDR1 reads MNHEY; CDR2 reads SMNVEV (reference sequence). Here the CDR3 reads CASRMTGALGEQYF. CDR3 DNA sequence: TGTGCCAGCAGGATGACAGGGGCGTTGGGCGAGCAGTACTTC.

At least ten counts were recorded for this clonotype. The chain recombines TRBV29-1 with TRBJ2-1, with D tentatively TRBD1 or TRBD2 (6 bases each). This CDR3 region has 14 residues. Trimming removed 7 bases from V and 9 bases from J, with 22 bases in between. The germline gives CDR1 SQVTM, CDR2 ANQGSEA. The CDR3 region is CSGCRDTLSGEQFF. Written as DNA, the CDR3 is TGCAGCGGATGCCGGGACACCCTTAGCGGTGAGCAGTTCTTC.

The rearrangement joins TRBV29-1 to TRBJ1-1; no definite D call. CDR1 and CDR2 (germline): SQVTM, ANQGSEA. Trimming took 6 bases from V and 3 from J, leaving 11 bases between them. This CDR3 region has 12 residues. For the CDR3, the DNA is TGCAGCGTGCAGGCCGGGTACACTGAAGCTTTCTTT. Amino acids: CSVQAGYTEAFF.

This clonotype appeared many times. The chain carries TRBV7-9 and TRBJ2-1; perhaps TRBD2 as D (5 bases). The ends were cut back, 5 bases at V and 8 bases at J, with 10 bases in the middle. This CDR3 has 12 residues. Germline values: CDR1 SEHNR, CDR2 FQNEAQ (reference sequence). CDR3 coding DNA: TGTGCCAGCAGCCCTACGAGGGATGAGCAGTTCTTC. As protein: CASSPTRDEQFF.

At least ten counts were recorded for this clonotype. The gene calls are TRBV10-3 and TRBJ1-2, with D hard to call. The CDR3 has 13 residues. Germline loops: CDR1 ENHRY, CDR2 SYGVKD. Trimming shortened V by 4 bases and J by 2 bases, and 8 bases separated the two germline ends. Here the CDR3 DNA reads TGTGCCATCAGTGTCGGCACAAACTATGGCTACACCTTC. This encodes CAISVGTNYGYTF.

This clonotype was counted many times. This chain links TRBV20-1 with TRBJ1-2, with no clear D. Germline values: CDR1 DFQATT, CDR2 SNEGSKA (reference sequence). V was pared by 2 bases and J by 6 bases, with 13 bases between. This CDR3 region has 13 residues. DNA of the CDR3: TGCAGTGCTAGATTCTTCCCCCTGGATGGCTACACCTTC. Its translation is CSARFFPLDGYTF.

Comment on this clonotype: A read error may explain this, as a much larger clone is one base away. This chain uses TRBV19 with TRBJ2-3, with a weak D call TRBD2 (6 bases). CDR1 and CDR2 (germline): LNHDA, SQIVND (reference sequence). There are 16 residues in the CDR3. DNA for the CDR3: TGTACCAGTAGTTTCACCCCAGCGGGTGTTACAGATACGCAGTATTTT. It specifies CTSSFTPAGVTDTQYF.

Many counts were recorded for this clonotype. The genes are TRBV12-3 or TRBV12-4 and TRBJ2-5; 7 bases are a match to TRBD1. After removal of 5 bases from V and 7 bases from J, the junction contained 4 bases not matched to a gene. The CDR3 runs 12 residues. CDR3 protein: CASSQQGRTQYF. CDR3 DNA: TGTGCCAGCAGTCAACAGGGGAGGACCCAGTACTTC.

Ten or more counts support this clonotype. The chain carries TRBV2 and TRBJ2-3, with D perhaps TRBD2 (6 bases). V was cut by 6 bases and J by 4 bases, with 11 bases left in between. In germline, CDR1 is SNHLY, CDR2 FYNNEI. The CDR3 runs 13 residues. The CDR3 DNA is TGTGCCAGCAGGCCGGGGGTCCCAGATACGCAGTATTTT. It yields the protein CASRPGVPDTQYF.